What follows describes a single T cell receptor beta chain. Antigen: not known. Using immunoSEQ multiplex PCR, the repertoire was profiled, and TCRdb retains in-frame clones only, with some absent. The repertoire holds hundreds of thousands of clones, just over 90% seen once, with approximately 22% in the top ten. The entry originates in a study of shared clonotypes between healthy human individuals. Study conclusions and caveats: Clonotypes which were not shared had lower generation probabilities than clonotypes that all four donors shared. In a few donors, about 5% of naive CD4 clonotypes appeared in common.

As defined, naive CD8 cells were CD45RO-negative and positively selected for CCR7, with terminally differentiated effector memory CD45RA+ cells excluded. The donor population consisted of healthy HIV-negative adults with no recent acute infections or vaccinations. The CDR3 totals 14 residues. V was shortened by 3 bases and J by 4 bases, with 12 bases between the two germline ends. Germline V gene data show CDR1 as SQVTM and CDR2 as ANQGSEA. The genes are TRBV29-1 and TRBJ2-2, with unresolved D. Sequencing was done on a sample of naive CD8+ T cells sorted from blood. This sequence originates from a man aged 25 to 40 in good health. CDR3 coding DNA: TGCAGCGTTGAGACGGGCTGGGCCACCGGGGAGCTGTTTTTT. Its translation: CSVETGWATGELFF.